A selection of T cell receptor beta chains follows, all from one sample in a study of blood T cell repertoires in COVID-19. Repertoires were generated with immunoSEQ multiplex PCR, while TCRdb's copy carries only in-frame clones and drops some. Seen here are about 100,000 clones, roughly nine tenths observed once, and the top ten hold around 2.1%. Sequencing was performed on peripheral blood. These receptors all stem from a man aged 50 or older with active COVID-19. Both conserved end residues are part of each CDR3. The D gene is left open where the match is weak. Size values are once, few and many counts, or a class for expanded clones, and some rows have none.

v_gene	j_gene	abundance	d_gene	CDR3aa	CDR3nt
TRBV6-5	TRBJ1-1	.	.	CASTRQMNTEAFF	TGTGCCAGCACTCGACAGATGAACACTGAAGCTTTCTTT
TRBV7-2	TRBJ1-5	.	.	CASSLRLVSGQPQHF	TGTGCCAGCAGCTTGAGACTAGTCTCTGGTCAGCCCCAGCATTTT
TRBV7-9	TRBJ1-4	.	.	CASSLSALATNEKLFF	TGTGCCAGCAGCTTATCGGCTCTAGCAACTAATGAAAAACTGTTTTTT
TRBV11-3	TRBJ2-5	.	TRBD1	CASSRRTGYEETQYF	TGTGCCAGCAGCCGCCGGACAGGGTATGAAGAGACCCAGTACTTC
TRBV14	TRBJ2-5	.	.	CASSHPGLTLESQETQYF	TGTGCCAGCAGCCATCCTGGTCTGACTTTAGAGAGCCAAGAGACCCAGTACTTC
TRBV7-9	TRBJ2-1	.	TRBD2	CASSGAGGLNEQFF	TGTGCCAGCAGCGGCGCGGGAGGGCTCAATGAGCAGTTCTTC
TRBV18	TRBJ2-5	once	.	CASSPGAKETQYF	TGTGCCAGCTCACCAGGGGCCAAAGAGACCCAGTACTTC
TRBV5-1	TRBJ2-7	.	TRBD1	CASSLASGTGRYEQYF	TGCGCCAGCAGCCTGGCCTCCGGGACAGGGCGGTACGAGCAGTACTTC
TRBV24-1	TRBJ2-3	.	TRBD2	CATSDSPTSGVTDTQYF	TGTGCCACCAGTGATTCCCCGACTAGCGGGGTCACAGATACGCAGTATTTT
TRBV9	TRBJ2-1	.	.	CASSPGLRVEQFF	TGTGCCAGCAGCCCGGGGTTGCGGGTTGAGCAGTTCTTC
TRBV5-1	TRBJ2-4	.	.	CASSLEQDKNIQYF	TGCGCCAGCAGCTTGGAACAGGACAAAAACATTCAGTACTTC
TRBV10-3	TRBJ2-1	.	TRBD1	CATKGQGAINEQFF	TGTGCCACAAAGGGACAGGGGGCGATCAATGAGCAGTTCTTC
TRBV18	TRBJ1-5	.	.	CASSEARASNQPQHF	TGTGCCAGCTCAGAAGCCAGGGCTAGCAATCAGCCCCAGCATTTT
TRBV7-9	TRBJ1-5	few	.	CASSFSDRSNQPQHF	TGTGCCAGCAGCTTCTCTGACAGAAGCAATCAGCCCCAGCATTTT
TRBV9	TRBJ2-1	.	.	CASSVEPTSYNEQFF	TGTGCCAGCAGCGTAGAGCCCACCTCCTACAATGAGCAGTTCTTC
TRBV5-1	TRBJ1-2	.	TRBD1	CASSSLTGALDGYTF	TGCGCCAGCAGCTCTCTGACAGGGGCGCTCGATGGCTACACCTTC
TRBV29-1	TRBJ1-1	.	.	CSVDSPGGVNTEAFF	TGCAGCGTGGACTCCCCGGGAGGGGTTAACACTGAAGCTTTCTTT
TRBV5-1	TRBJ2-1	.	.	CASSLGSFSSYNEQFF	TGCGCCAGCAGCTTGGGAAGTTTTAGCTCCTACAATGAGCAGTTCTTC
TRBV6-5	TRBJ1-2	.	.	CASSYSPRNYGYTF	TGTGCCAGCAGTTACTCCCCGAGGAACTATGGCTACACCTTC
TRBV18	TRBJ2-1	.	.	CASSPGQTILSYNEQFF	TGTGCCAGCTCACCAGGGCAGACGATACTCTCCTACAATGAGCAGTTCTTC
TRBV14	TRBJ1-1	.	.	CASSHPGNTEAFF	TGTGCCAGCAGCCACCCGGGGAACACTGAAGCTTTCTTT
TRBV25-1	TRBJ2-2	.	TRBD1	CASRRTGGGELFF	TGTGCCAGCAGAAGGACAGGGGGCGGGGAGCTGTTTTTT
TRBV2	TRBJ1-1	.	TRBD1	CASAGRTGAGRTEAFF	TGTGCCAGCGCGGGGAGAACAGGGGCCGGTAGGACTGAAGCTTTCTTT
TRBV25-1	TRBJ1-2	.	.	CASSETGNYGYTF	TGTGCCAGCAGTGAGACAGGCAACTATGGCTACACCTTC
TRBV30	TRBJ2-1	.	TRBD2	CAWSRGGSYNEQFF	TGTGCCTGGAGCCGGGGAGGGTCCTACAATGAGCAGTTCTTC
TRBV6-5	TRBJ1-1	.	TRBD1	CASSWTGRTEAFF	TGTGCCAGCAGTTGGACAGGGAGAACTGAAGCTTTCTTT
TRBV7-9	TRBJ1-1	.	.	CASSLALTEAFF	TGTGCCAGCAGCTTAGCCCTCACTGAAGCTTTCTTT
TRBV5-4	TRBJ2-1	.	.	CASTGGTIKHDEQFF	TGTGCCAGCACCGGCGGGACCATCAAGCATGATGAGCAGTTCTTC
TRBV7-2	TRBJ2-1	.	TRBD1	CASSFDRDAYNEQFF	TGTGCCAGCAGCTTCGACAGGGACGCCTACAATGAGCAGTTCTTC
TRBV7-8	TRBJ2-5	.	.	CASESYGYSWSRETQYF	TGTGCCAGCGAGTCCTATGGTTATAGCTGGTCTCGAGAGACCCAGTACTTC
TRBV7-2	TRBJ2-2	.	TRBD2	CASSNRLAGTGTGELFF	TGTGCCAGCAGCAATCGACTAGCGGGTACGGGCACCGGGGAGCTGTTTTTT
TRBV18	TRBJ2-1	.	TRBD1	CASSPNQGDEQFF	TGTGCCAGCTCACCTAACCAGGGGGATGAGCAGTTCTTC
TRBV18	TRBJ2-2	.	.	CASSPLFAGPGTGELFF	TGTGCCAGCTCACCACTTTTCGCTGGGCCCGGCACCGGGGAGCTGTTTTTT
TRBV11-3	TRBJ2-2	.	TRBD1	CASSIRTGSTGELFF	TGTGCCAGCAGCATACGGACAGGGAGCACCGGGGAGCTGTTTTTT
TRBV6-1	TRBJ2-1	once	TRBD2	CASSEWGGSYNEQFF	TGTGCCAGCAGTGAATGGGGGGGGTCCTACAATGAGCAGTTCTTC
TRBV21-1	TRBJ1-2	once	.	CASSKPGNYGYTF	TGTGCCAGCAGCAAACCAGGGAACTATGGCTACACCTTC
TRBV2	TRBJ2-3	.	TRBD1	CASRGDRGQDTQYF	TGTGCCAGCAGGGGGGACAGGGGGCAAGATACGCAGTATTTT
TRBV6-5	TRBJ2-2	.	.	CASQPGGVGELFF	TGTGCTAGCCAACCGGGGGGCGTCGGGGAGCTGTTTTTT
TRBV6-6	TRBJ1-5	.	TRBD1	CASSPRDRSDSNQPQHF	TGTGCCAGCAGTCCCAGGGACAGGTCGGATAGCAATCAGCCCCAGCATTTT
TRBV7-6	TRBJ2-3	.	TRBD2	CASSRLAINPTDTQYF	TGTGCCAGCAGCCGACTAGCCATAAACCCCACAGATACGCAGTATTTT
TRBV19	TRBJ1-1	.	TRBD1	CASSARDRPMNTEAFF	TGTGCCAGTAGTGCCCGGGACAGGCCAATGAACACTGAAGCTTTCTTT
TRBV19	TRBJ2-1	.	TRBD2	CASRKPGLDYNEQFF	TGTGCCAGCAGAAAGCCGGGACTAGACTACAATGAGCAGTTCTTC
TRBV6-6	TRBJ2-4	.	.	CASSAQGFNIQYF	TGTGCCAGCAGTGCACAGGGTTTCAACATTCAGTACTTC
TRBV2	TRBJ2-6	.	TRBD1	CASSDIRDREVSGANVLTF	TGTGCCAGCAGTGATATACGGGACAGGGAAGTATCTGGGGCCAACGTCCTGACTTTC
TRBV11-3	TRBJ2-5	.	.	CASSLDGRGRRGETQYF	TGTGCCAGCAGCTTAGATGGTAGGGGGAGAAGGGGAGAGACCCAGTACTTC